This T cell receptor beta chain was identified in a study of CD8+CD57+ T cells in acquired aplastic anemia. Study in general: DNA recovered from sorted CD4+ and CD8+ cells had a mean of about 3 ug.

This clonotype was seen repeatedly, ten times or more. Its antigen is as yet unknown. Selection for sequencing was limited to patients who had shown CD8+CD57+ cell expansion by flow cytometry. Each of the patients presented with severe acquired aplastic anemia. Blood came from patients not yet given any therapy. Looked up from germline, CDR1 is LNHDA and CDR2 is SQIVND (reference sequence). The ends were cut back, 8 bases at V and 0 bases at J, with 11 bases in the middle. CDR3 length: 14 residues. Study observations and caveats: Approximately 27 CD8+ CDR3 sequences occurred in both the patients and the controls.

Genomic DNA served as template for TCR beta VDJ and CDR3 profiling. TCRdb passed the reads through MiXCR, listing each CDR3 protein once. The sample lists about 190,000 distinct CDR3 sequences, around 45% occurring once. Sequences were obtained from sorted CD4+, CD8+, or CD8+CD57+ T cells (not recorded which) from PBMCs. V and J are TRBV19 and TRBJ1-5; no firm D call. This clonotype originated in a human donor with aplastic anemia. The CDR3 bases are TGTGCCAGTTGGTCTGGAAATAGCAATCAGCCCCAGCATTTT. It codes for CASWSGNSNQPQHF. Looking up the rest from reference TRBV19 and TRBJ1-5 gives the full variable domain: DGGITQSPKYLFRKEGQNVTLSCEQNLNHDAMYWYRQDPGQGLRLIYYSQIVNDFQKGDIAEGYSVSREKKESFPLTVTSAQKNPTAFYLCASWSGNSNQPQHFGDGTRLSIL.